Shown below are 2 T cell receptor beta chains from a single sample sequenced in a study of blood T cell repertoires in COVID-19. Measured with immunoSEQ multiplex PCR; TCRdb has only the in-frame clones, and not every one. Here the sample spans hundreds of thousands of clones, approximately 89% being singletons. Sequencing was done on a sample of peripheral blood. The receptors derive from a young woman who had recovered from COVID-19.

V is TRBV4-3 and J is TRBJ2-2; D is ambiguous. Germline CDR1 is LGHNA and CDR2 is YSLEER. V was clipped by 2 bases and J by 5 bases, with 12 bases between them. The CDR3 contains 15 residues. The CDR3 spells CASSQSSASTGELFF. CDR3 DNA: TGCGCCAGCAGCCAATCCTCGGCTAGTACCGGGGAGCTGTTTTTT.

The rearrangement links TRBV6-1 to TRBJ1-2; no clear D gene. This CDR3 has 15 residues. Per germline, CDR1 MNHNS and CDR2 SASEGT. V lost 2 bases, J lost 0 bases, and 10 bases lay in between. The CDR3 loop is CASSEYTTANYGYTF. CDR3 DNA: TGTGCCAGCAGTGAATATACAACAGCTAACTATGGCTACACCTTC.